This section outlines one T cell receptor beta chain sequence together with its context. This sample was taken from a study of technical replicates of blood from a few donors. Data came from immunoSEQ multiplex PCR; TCRdb stores just in-frame clones and leaves some out. The sample includes roughly 60,000 clones, around nine tenths of them seen just once. There are 14 residues in the CDR3. Germline values: CDR1 SNHLY, CDR2 FYNNEI. Trimming took off 2 bases at V and 5 bases at J, with 12 bases between the two ends. Sequencing was done on a sample of PBMCs. This sequence was found in a human donor in good health. Some clones in this sample may be carry-over from other donors' samples. The J gene is TRBJ2-5, the V gene TRBV2, with unresolved D. Here the CDR3 reads CASSENTMSETQYF. As DNA, the CDR3 is TGTGCCAGCAGTGAAAACACAATGTCGGAGACCCAGTACTTC.